The T cell receptor beta chain under discussion was sequenced for a study of T cells in Graves' hyperthyroidism and ophthalmopathy. RNA transcripts provided the source from which TCR beta CDR3 regions were amplified. In the first-round RT-PCR of the TCR CDR3, the HTBI primer set was used. TCRdb used MiXCR to reprocess the multiplex PCR reads, holding one entry per CDR3 protein. Altogether about 560,000 distinct CDR3 sequences are present, over 15% being singletons, with the ten largest covering under 20%. Trimming pared 3 bases from V and 6 bases from J, leaving 11 bases between. Looked up from germline, CDR1 is LNHDA and CDR2 is SQIVND (reference sequence). CDR3 length: 13 residues.

The specimen sequenced was blood. The chain has TRBV19 and TRBJ1-1; D is undetermined. This sequence was found in a woman between 18 and 29 years old with Graves' hyperthyroidism. The DNA of the CDR3 is TGTGCCAGTAGTATCAATCAACTCGCTGAAGCTTTCTTT. It specifies CASSINQLAEAFF.